The sequence of this T cell receptor (beta chain) was determined in a study of cytomegalovirus exposure and HLA in healthy donors (dated by TCRdb to 2015 to 2018). Looking at the study overall: An earlier analysis of 587 of the donors reported about 280 Gb of sequence data and around 120 million unique TCR beta sequences obtained from roughly 170 million T cells. Approximately 330 gigabases of sequencing data and around 85 million unique TCR sequences made up an early release that covered around 640 HLA-typed donors. Among the roughly 400 genotyped donors, under 90% belonged to the genetic ancestry cluster associated with self-reported Caucasian donors. The study aimed to test whether cataloging public T cell receptors could reveal signatures of past pathogen exposure. The study profiled the T cell repertoires of hundreds of subjects by immunosequencing and related them to cytomegalovirus serostatus. Besides the first cohort of approximately 670 subjects, a separate validation cohort made up of 90 to 150 different subjects was used. High-throughput TCR immunosequencing, statistical association of individual TCRs with disease status, and machine learning were combined to predict cytomegalovirus infection status. In a later analysis, previously published TCR beta repertoires from 666 donors were re-analyzed and high-resolution HLA genotyping was added so that TCR occurrence patterns could be studied. In the later analysis, no new phenotypic data were used to find candidate immune exposures; instead, reliance was placed on TCR beta sequences and their occurrence across donors. An earlier analysis of 587 of the donors applied high-throughput TCR beta sequencing to assess whether each TCR beta V gene segment acted as functional or pseudogenic. Donor age, sex, ethnicity and CMV serostatus were compiled alongside the repertoire data. A later genetic analysis used genome-wide SNP genotypes for about 55% of the 666 donors, treating that subset as a discovery cohort. All discovery cohort repertoires had been generated using a single sequencing platform. Class I and class II HLA loci were covered by the typing at four-digit resolution. The number of typed donors differed by locus: about 620-630 for A, B, C, DRB1 and DQB1; approximately 520 for DQA1; around 610 for DPA1; and some 470 for DPB1. Four or five DR-DQ haplotypes were handled as single units for association and clustering because linkage in the cohort was strong. Among some 400 genotyped donors of the cohort, an average of around 250,000 unique TCR beta nucleotide sequences was sequenced per donor, of which 15% to 20% were non-productive.

The library was prepared using the immunoSEQ multiplex PCR assay. The multiplex PCR relied on a mix of 60 forward primers for TCR Vbeta segments and 13 reverse primers for TCR Jbeta segments. The CDR3 region of rearranged TCR beta genes was amplified from genomic DNA by a multiplex PCR assay. The amplified TCR beta libraries were sequenced on the Illumina HiSeq System as 87-base-pair reads. The study's own analysis went as follows. A later analysis tallied around 80 million unique TCR beta chains across the approximately 670 repertoires, and approximately 12 million of those chains were shared by two or more donors. A nearest-neighbor algorithm error-corrected the raw reads and collapsed the reads into unique sequences, merging closely related sequences to remove PCR and sequencing errors. V, D and J gene segments were assigned by aligning CDR3 sequences to IMGT reference sequences. For a sequence to be retained, at least a six-nucleotide match to both a V gene segment and a J gene segment was required. Rearrangements were classified as productive when the CDR3 lacked stop codons and remained in frame with V and J, and all other rearrangements were classified as non-productive. CDR3 was defined according to IMGT convention as the region running from the second conserved V-encoded cysteine to the conserved J-encoded phenylalanine. In an earlier analysis of 500 to 650 of the donors, sequences lacking an unambiguous match to a single V gene segment were excluded. In an earlier analysis of several hundred of the donors, V segments were called functional above 56.7% productive rearrangements and were called segregating when the between-donor standard deviation exceeded 5%. To diagnose cytomegalovirus status from the catalog of TCR beta chain sequences, a statistical classification framework was built. A later analysis assigned V and J genes by comparing TCR nucleotide sequences with IMGT/GENE-DB human TR gene sequences. Using the TCRdist pipeline, a later analysis assigned CDR3 sequences along with most-parsimonious VDJ recombination scenarios. A later analysis defined each TCR beta chain by its CDR3 amino acid sequence plus V-gene family, and excluded reads lacking a unique V-gene family. In a later analysis, fewer than 650 highly shared, low-generation-probability nucleotide sequences were removed to address suspected cross-contamination and a sequencing artifact. In a later analysis, a clonal expansion index for each public chain was calculated from normalized within-repertoire ranks of inferred template counts. Generation probabilities in a later analysis came from a VDJ recombination model fitted to out-of-frame rearrangements, and those results were checked against IGoR. Hypergeometric tests were used in a later analysis to score TCR-TCR, TCR-HLA and TCR-CMV co-occurrence, with a repertoire-size bias correction applied to the TCR pairs. A later analysis estimated false discovery rates by permuting HLA or CMV assignments 20 times. A later analysis grouped co-occurring TCRs with DBSCAN, adding TCRdist sequence similarity when clustering within HLA-allele-positive subsets. Repertoires with fewer than 30,000 or more than 120,000 public chains, plus five repertoires with anomalous nucleotide sharing, were excluded from co-occurrence clustering. Entries here come from immuneACCESS through TCRdb and include only in-frame sequences with V and J called. Some clones fail to appear in such tables; in the studies checked, an unresolved V gene covers under half of the shortfall, and the cause of the remainder is unknown. The V and J calls and clone size were taken over from that table, and D and trimming were inferred from the DNA. The sample records fewer than 250,000 clones, 74% of which are singletons. The ten largest clonotypes hold around 3.2% of the sample.

Taken from the germline V gene (reference sequence), the CDR1 and CDR2 loops are SEHNR and FQNEAQ. From the cysteine up to the phenylalanine, the CDR3 has a length of 13 residues. Only the CDR3 DNA is retained, 39 bases long and in frame from the first base. The cohort consisted of 650 to 700 healthy bone marrow donors. Cohort members were all nominally healthy when sampled, although unrecorded immune exposures were likely present. The donor was CMV seropositive and was included in the group of approximately 310 seropositive cohort members. Every donor gave a peripheral blood sample, and the peripheral blood mononuclear cells from that sample were used for TCR beta sequencing. The Qiagen DNeasy Blood Extraction Kit was used to extract genomic DNA from the blood cell samples. Study-wide findings and limitations: Compared with the 666-donor mean, donors in an Asian-associated ancestry cluster had fewer N-insertions in productive TCRs, according to a later genetic analysis. According to a later analysis, parvovirus B19, influenza, CMV and Epstein-Barr virus appeared linked to several top co-occurrence clusters. In a later analysis, HLA-associated TCR beta chains showed more clonal expansion and lower generation probabilities than non-associated chains that were equally common. Some IMGT-functional V segments, including TRBV6-2 and TRBV6-3, could not be told apart with the 87-base-pair reads, so those segments were excluded. This cohort had only TCR beta chains sequenced, and the lack of alpha or paired-chain data limited which features could be detected. According to a later analysis, TCR association rates differed among HLA loci, with DRB1 alleles showing the most associated TCRs and HLA-C alleles showing the fewest. In an earlier analysis of some 540 of the donors, most TCR beta V segments appeared in productive rearrangements about 87% or about 30% of the time, broadly matching IMGT annotations. Assigning TCR associations to individual alleles was difficult when HLA alleles, especially DR and DQ, strongly co-occurred. The only immune exposure information available for the cohort was CMV serostatus. In a later genetic analysis, a missense DCLRE1C variant was associated with V-gene and J-gene trimming of TCR beta chains, and the association was replicated in an independent cohort. The earlier analysis of a few hundred of the donors excluded approximately 17 rarely observed V segments, including chromosome 9 orphons, because counts were too low. The authors suggested that the approach could potentially be extended to other disease states and immunological phenotypes. Most CMV-associated TCR beta chains appeared to be HLA-restricted in a later analysis, and the HLA associations seemed to be driven largely by CMV exposure. Because HLA typing was unavailable for some donors at each locus, only the typed subset was used in association tests. A few of the identified cytomegalovirus-associated TCR beta chains were confirmed in vitro to be specific for cytomegalovirus antigens. Correlated functional status among segregating V segments might reflect linkage disequilibrium, but an unknown experimental factor could not be ruled out. Most TCR sequences were observed very rarely across donors, whereas some public TCRs were present in many individuals. Sequencing depth was assumed to be roughly uniform across donors in the presence/absence analyses, though that assumption may not hold. A total of 164 TCR beta chains were listed by the study as associated with cytomegalovirus. The classifier was reported to diagnose cytomegalovirus status with high specificity and sensitivity in both the original and validation cohorts. In a later analysis, about 17,000 TCR beta sequences were associated with specific HLA alleles at a false discovery rate of 0.05. A further reported finding was that TCR beta sequences accurately predicted the HLA-A and HLA-B alleles for most subjects in the first cohort. A cluster of highly shared sequence variants was judged likely to be a technical artifact of the sequencing pipeline.

In regard to this clone: Its antigen remains unidentified. No much larger clone exists at a distance of one base, and base qualities are not known.

The sequenced sample was PBMCs. The V and J genes are TRBV7-9 and TRBJ2-5; TRBD1 could be the D gene, as 5 bases match. The J call is doubtful: the DNA matches TRBJ2-7 better. The source is a woman aged 25 to 39 in good health and CMV-seropositive. The DNA reads TGTGCCAGCAGCTCGACGTGGGGCGGCGAGCAGTACTTC. Translated, it gives CASSSTWGGEQYF.